The 13 T cell receptor beta chains reported below all come from one sample, sequenced in a study of blood T cell repertoires in COVID-19. The table came from immunoSEQ multiplex PCR; TCRdb's copy has only in-frame clones and leaves some out. The sample includes more than 200,000 clones, just over 90% of them seen just once. Source material: PBMCs or T cells enriched from blood (not recorded which). The receptors shown here come from a woman aged 18-35 years who had recovered from COVID-19.

The gene calls are TRBV18 and TRBJ2-1; D is undetermined. V lost 5 bases and J 4 bases, leaving 12 bases between the germline ends. Germline V gene lookup returns CDR1 KGHSH and CDR2 LQKENI. The CDR3 runs to 14 residues. The CDR3 loop reads CASSGETPYNEQFF. The CDR3 DNA follows: TGTGCCAGCTCAGGCGAGACACCATACAATGAGCAGTTCTTC. Variable domain in full (rest from reference TRBV18 and TRBJ2-1): NAGVMQNPRHLVRRRGQEARLRCSPMKGHSHVYWYRQLPEEGLKFMVYLQKENIIDESGMPKERFSAEFPKEGPSILRIQQVVRGDSAAYFCASSGETPYNEQFFGPGTRLTVL.

This chain uses TRBV24-1 with TRBJ2-1, with a weak D call TRBD1 (5 bases). The CDR3 contains 15 residues. Between the trimmed V and J ends, which lost 3 bases and 8 bases, there was a span of 16 bases. The germline CDR1 and CDR2 sequences are KGHDR and SFDVKD. The CDR3 bases are TGTGCCACCAGTGATATTAGGGGTCGCGCTGATGAGCAGTTCTTC. It encodes CATSDIRGRADEQFF.

The chain has TRBV3-1 (or the pseudogene TRBV3-2) and TRBJ1-1; the D gene is possibly TRBD1 (5 bases). V was cut by 4 bases and J by 4 bases, with 13 bases left in between. CDR1 is LGHDT, CDR2 YNNKEL, per germline (reference sequence). This CDR3 has 14 amino acids. CDR3 loop: CASSPREGSTEAFF. In DNA form, the CDR3 reads TGTGCCAGCAGCCCTAGGGAGGGGAGCACTGAAGCTTTCTTT.

The sample holds one count of this clone. Here the CDR3 DNA reads TGTGCCAGCACCCCATACGGACAAACAGCCAAAAACATTCAGTACTTC. This sequence encodes CASTPYGQTAKNIQYF. This chain joins TRBV6-2 or TRBV6-3 and TRBJ2-4; TRBD1 is a possible D gene (5 bases). The CDR3 contains 16 residues. Germline assignment: CDR1 MNHEY and CDR2 SVGEGT. V gave up 7 bases and J gave up 0 bases, with 16 bases separating them.

This chain connects TRBV5-5 to TRBJ1-1, with 9 bases matching TRBD1. CDR3 length: 16 amino acids. Losses at the gene ends were 4 bases for V and 6 bases for J; bases not matched to a gene: 13. Germline V gene sequence: CDR1 SGHKS, CDR2 YYEKEE (reference sequence). Written as DNA, the CDR3 is TGTGCCAGCAGCATAGTCACCGGGACAGGGCTCTCTGAAGCTTTCTTT. It is translated as CASSIVTGTGLSEAFF.

This chain links TRBV18 with TRBJ2-5; tentatively, D is TRBD1 (5 bases). CDR3 length: 13 residues. Trimming shortened V by 5 bases and J by 5 bases, and 12 bases separated the two germline ends. Germline V gives CDR1 KGHSH, CDR2 LQKENI. The CDR3 here is CASSSGSTETQYF. The CDR3 DNA sequence: TGTGCCAGCTCATCAGGGTCAACGGAGACCCAGTACTTC.

The genes are TRBV28 and TRBJ1-4; the match to TRBD1 covers 7 bases. Germline V gives CDR1 MDHEN, CDR2 SYDVKM. This CDR3 comprises 15 residues. The ends lost 5 bases at V and 7 bases at J; junction bases unmatched: 10. CDR3 sequence: CASSLRQGAREKLFF. The CDR3 bases are TGTGCCAGCAGTCTCCGACAGGGAGCCCGTGAAAAACTGTTTTTT.

V is TRBV25-1 and J is TRBJ2-7, with D uncertain. The CDR3 consists of 12 residues. Germline CDR1 and CDR2: MGHDK and SYGVNS. V lost 4 bases and J 2 bases, leaving 6 bases between the germline ends. In DNA, the CDR3 is TGTGCCAGCAGTGCCAGTACCTACGAGCAGTACTTC. This translates into CASSASTYEQYF.

The chain uses TRBV27 and TRBJ2-2, with unresolved D. The length of the CDR3 is 12 residues. V lost 2 bases and J 7 bases, leaving 5 bases between the germline ends. CDR1 is MNHEY and CDR2 is SMNVEV in the germline V gene (reference sequence). The DNA for the CDR3 is TGTGCCAGCAGTTTAGTTAACGGGGAGCTGTTTTTT. Encoded protein: CASSLVNGELFF.

This rearrangement joins TRBV6-2 or TRBV6-3 to TRBJ2-1; tentatively, D is TRBD2 (6 bases). The CDR3 is 15 residues long. Germline CDR1 reads MNHEY; CDR2 reads SVGEGT. Trimming stripped 4 bases from V and 2 bases from J, with 12 bases between. CDR3 protein: CASSSTGGTYNEQFF. CDR3 coding DNA: TGTGCCAGCAGTTCAACCGGAGGGACCTACAATGAGCAGTTCTTC.

The V call is TRBV6-5, the J call TRBJ1-6, with TRBD1 matching 7 bases. The J segment lost 10 bases and the V segment lost 5 bases, leaving 11 bases of the junction unmatched. The CDR3 is made up of 15 amino acids. Germline values: CDR1 MNHEY, CDR2 SVGAGI. This CDR3 reads CASSPRQGAGSPLHF. DNA for the CDR3: TGTGCCAGCAGTCCTAGACAGGGTGCGGGATCACCCCTCCACTTT.

The V and J genes are TRBV6-6 and TRBJ2-7, with 7 bases identical to TRBD1. Losses at the gene ends were 5 bases for V and 2 bases for J; bases not matched to a gene: 6. The CDR3 has 14 amino acids. CDR1 and CDR2 from the germline V gene are MNHNY and SVGAGI (reference sequence). The CDR3 DNA follows: TGTGCCAGCAGTACCGGGACAGAAGCCTACGAGCAGTACTTC. This translates into CASSTGTEAYEQYF.

The chain couples TRBV29-1 to TRBJ1-1; D gene ambiguous. V lost 7 bases and J lost 13, with 28 bases in between. CDR3 size: 14 residues. CDR1 and CDR2 (germline): SQVTM, ANQGSEA. This CDR3 is CSGRKNTGSTSDFF. In nucleotides, the CDR3 is TGCAGCGGGCGTAAAAACACCGGGTCGACCAGCGATTTCTTT.